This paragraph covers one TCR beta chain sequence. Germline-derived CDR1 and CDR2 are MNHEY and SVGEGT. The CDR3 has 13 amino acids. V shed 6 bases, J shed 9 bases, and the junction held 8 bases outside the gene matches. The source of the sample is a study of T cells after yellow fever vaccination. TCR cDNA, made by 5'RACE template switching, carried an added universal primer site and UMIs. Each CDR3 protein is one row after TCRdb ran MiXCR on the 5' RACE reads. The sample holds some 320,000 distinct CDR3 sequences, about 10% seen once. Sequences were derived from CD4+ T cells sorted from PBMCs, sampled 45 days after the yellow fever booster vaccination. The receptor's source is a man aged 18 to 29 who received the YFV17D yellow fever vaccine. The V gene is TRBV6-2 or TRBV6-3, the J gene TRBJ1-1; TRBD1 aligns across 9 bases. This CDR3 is CASRQGQGLKAFF. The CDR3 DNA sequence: TGTGCCAGCAGACAAGGACAGGGGTTGAAAGCTTTCTTT.